A selection of T cell receptor beta chains follows, all from one sample in a study of T-cell reconstitution after alpha-beta-depleted transplantation in children. TCRdb analysed the PCR reads with MiXCR anew, one entry per CDR3 protein. The repertoire includes 450,000 to 600,000 distinct CDR3 sequences, over 25% of them detected once, and 2% to 2.5% sits in the top ten. Sequenced here: PBMCs from the stem cell graft donor, sampled from the stem cell graft. The receptors here all came from a human donor who donated a stem cell graft to a child with aplastic anemia. Both conserved end residues are part of each CDR3. A D gene is named only where the DNA matches it firmly. For some rows the clone size is stated as once, few or many, or as a class when expanded; others skip it.

CDR3 length: 15; clone size: .; J gene: TRBJ2-3; V gene: TRBV6-1; D gene: TRBD2; CDR3 protein: CASSLLGLSADTQYF; CDR3 DNA: TGTGCCAGCAGTCTGCTGGGACTAAGCGCAGATACGCAGTATTTT
CDR3 length: 16; clone size: .; J gene: TRBJ1-1; V gene: TRBV28; D gene: TRBD1; CDR3 protein: CASSLWPDRPNTEAFF; CDR3 DNA: TGTGCCAGCAGTTTATGGCCGGACAGGCCGAACACTGAAGCTTTCTTT
CDR3 length: 14; clone size: few; J gene: TRBJ2-5; V gene: TRBV9; D gene: TRBD2; CDR3 protein: CASRSGTSGETQYF; CDR3 DNA: TGTGCCAGCAGGTCCGGGACTAGTGGAGAGACCCAGTACTTC
CDR3 length: 15; clone size: .; J gene: TRBJ2-7; V gene: TRBV15; D gene: .; CDR3 protein: CATSRDRSLGYEQYF; CDR3 DNA: TGTGCCACCAGCAGAGATAGGAGTCTGGGGTACGAGCAGTACTTC
CDR3 length: 14; clone size: .; J gene: TRBJ2-2; V gene: TRBV10-1; D gene: .; CDR3 protein: CASSESGSYGELFF; CDR3 DNA: TGCGCCAGCAGTGAGTCAGGGTCTTACGGGGAGCTGTTTTTT
CDR3 length: 15; clone size: few; J gene: TRBJ2-3; V gene: TRBV12-3/TRBV12-4; D gene: .; CDR3 protein: CASTLAGKGVDTQYF; CDR3 DNA: TGTGCCAGCACCTTGGCAGGGAAGGGAGTAGATACGCAGTATTTT
CDR3 length: 15; clone size: few; J gene: TRBJ1-1; V gene: TRBV7-2; D gene: .; CDR3 protein: CASSLARGGQAEAFF; CDR3 DNA: TGTGCCAGCAGCTTAGCGCGGGGGGGGCAAGCTGAAGCTTTCTTT
CDR3 length: 15; clone size: few; J gene: TRBJ2-1; V gene: TRBV7-2; D gene: .; CDR3 protein: CASSLSRLAGDEQFF; CDR3 DNA: TGTGCCAGCAGCTTAAGTAGGCTAGCTGGCGATGAGCAGTTCTTC
CDR3 length: 14; clone size: many; J gene: TRBJ2-7; V gene: TRBV6-2/TRBV6-3; D gene: TRBD2; CDR3 protein: CASTTTSGSYEQYF; CDR3 DNA: TGTGCCAGCACTACGACTAGCGGCTCCTACGAGCAGTACTTC
CDR3 length: 16; clone size: .; J gene: TRBJ1-1; V gene: TRBV29-1; D gene: .; CDR3 protein: CSVEPLRVFGDTEAFF; CDR3 DNA: TGCAGCGTTGAACCTCTACGGGTATTCGGGGACACTGAAGCTTTCTTT
CDR3 length: 12; clone size: .; J gene: TRBJ2-1; V gene: TRBV15; D gene: .; CDR3 protein: CATSFLRNEQFF; CDR3 DNA: TGTGCCACCAGCTTCTTACGCAATGAGCAGTTCTTC
CDR3 length: 13; clone size: .; J gene: TRBJ2-1; V gene: TRBV10-3; D gene: TRBD1; CDR3 protein: CAITGTEVGEQFF; CDR3 DNA: TGTGCCATCACTGGGACAGAGGTCGGTGAGCAGTTCTTC
CDR3 length: 18; clone size: .; J gene: TRBJ2-1; V gene: TRBV6-2/TRBV6-3; D gene: .; CDR3 protein: CASAPGVSGESSYNEQFF; CDR3 DNA: TGTGCCAGTGCCCCGGGGGTTTCGGGGGAGAGCTCCTACAATGAGCAGTTCTTC
CDR3 length: 17; clone size: few; J gene: TRBJ1-2; V gene: TRBV28; D gene: TRBD1; CDR3 protein: CASSSSRGGTGGLQFTF; CDR3 DNA: TGTGCCAGCAGTTCCTCCAGGGGTGGGACAGGGGGTCTCCAGTTCACCTTC
CDR3 length: 13; clone size: .; J gene: TRBJ2-5; V gene: TRBV25-1; D gene: .; CDR3 protein: CASSQGFGRTQYF; CDR3 DNA: TGTGCCAGCAGTCAGGGGTTTGGGCGGACCCAGTACTTC
CDR3 length: 16; clone size: .; J gene: TRBJ2-1; V gene: TRBV6-2/TRBV6-3; D gene: TRBD2; CDR3 protein: CASGTSGRIHYNEQFF; CDR3 DNA: TGTGCCAGCGGGACTAGCGGGAGGATTCACTACAATGAGCAGTTCTTC